This T cell receptor (beta chain) was captured in a study of early T cells in non-severe SARS-CoV-2 infection. Across the whole study: Sequencing of bulk RNA from unsorted whole blood was done, without chain pairing. Points from the study as a whole: VDJdb-based matching was biased toward anti-spike CD8 responses and missed private and CD4 specificities.

Each single cDNA molecule received a unique molecular identifier. TCRdb processed the 5' RACE reads anew with MiXCR; each CDR3 protein has one entry. The sample includes 70,000 to 85,000 distinct CDR3 sequences, about 12% of them seen just once. CDR1 is MNHEY and CDR2 is SMNVEV in the germline V gene (reference sequence). The V segment lost 5 bases and the J segment 7 bases; nucleotides outside the gene matches: 11. The CDR3 has 15 residues. This clonotype was observed at least ten times. The antigen is not known. The sequence was obtained from an adult who was a healthcare worker with PCR-confirmed SARS-CoV-2 infection or an uninfected control (not recorded which). The chain joins TRBV27 to TRBJ1-5; 7 bases fit TRBD1. Sequencing input: whole blood. CDR3 sequence (DNA): TGTGCCAGCAGTATTACAGGGGATCCGGGGCAGCCCCAGCATTTT. Protein product: CASSITGDPGQPQHF.